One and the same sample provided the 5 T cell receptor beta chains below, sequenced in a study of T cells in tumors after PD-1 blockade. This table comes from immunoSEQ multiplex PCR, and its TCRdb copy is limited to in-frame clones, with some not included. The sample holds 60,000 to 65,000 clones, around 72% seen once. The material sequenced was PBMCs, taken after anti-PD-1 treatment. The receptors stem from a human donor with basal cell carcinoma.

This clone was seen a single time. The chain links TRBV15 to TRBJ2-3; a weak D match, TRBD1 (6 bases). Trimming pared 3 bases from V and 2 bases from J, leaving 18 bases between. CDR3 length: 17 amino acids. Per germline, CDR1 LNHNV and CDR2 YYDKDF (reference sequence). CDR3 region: CATSSGRPRGNTDTQYF. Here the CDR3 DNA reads TGTGCCACCAGCAGCGGCAGGCCTAGGGGGAACACAGATACGCAGTATTTT. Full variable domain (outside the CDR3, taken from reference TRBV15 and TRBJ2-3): DAMVIQNPRYQVTQFGKPVTLSCSQTLNHNVMYWYQQKSSQAPKLLFHYYDKDFNNEADTPDNFQSRRPNTSFCFLDIRSPGLGDTAMYLCATSSGRPRGNTDTQYFGPGTRLTVL.

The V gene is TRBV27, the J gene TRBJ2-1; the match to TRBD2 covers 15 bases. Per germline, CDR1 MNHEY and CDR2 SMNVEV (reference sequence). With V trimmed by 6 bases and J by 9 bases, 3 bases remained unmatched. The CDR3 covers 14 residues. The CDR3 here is CASRGLAGGGEQFF. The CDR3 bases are TGTGCCAGCAGGGGACTAGCGGGGGGCGGTGAGCAGTTCTTC.

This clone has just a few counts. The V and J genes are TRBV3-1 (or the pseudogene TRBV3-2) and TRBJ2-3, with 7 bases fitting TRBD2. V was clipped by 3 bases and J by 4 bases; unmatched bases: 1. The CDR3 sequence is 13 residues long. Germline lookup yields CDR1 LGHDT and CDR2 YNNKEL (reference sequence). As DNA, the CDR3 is TGTGCCAGCAGCCACCTAGCGGCAGATACGCAGTATTTT. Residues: CASSHLAADTQYF.

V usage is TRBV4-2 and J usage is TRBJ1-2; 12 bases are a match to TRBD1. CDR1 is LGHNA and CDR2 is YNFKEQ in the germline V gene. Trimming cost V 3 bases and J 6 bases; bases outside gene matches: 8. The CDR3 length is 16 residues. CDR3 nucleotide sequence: TGTGCCAGCAGCCAGGGGCCGGGACAGGGGGCGCATGGCTACACCTTC. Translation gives CASSQGPGQGAHGYTF.

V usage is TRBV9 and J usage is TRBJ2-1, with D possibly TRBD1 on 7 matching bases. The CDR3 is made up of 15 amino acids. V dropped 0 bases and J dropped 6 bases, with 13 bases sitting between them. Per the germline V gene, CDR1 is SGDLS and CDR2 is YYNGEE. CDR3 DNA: TGTGCCAGCAGCGTAGATCCAGGGGGGATCAATGAGCAGTTCTTC. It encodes CASSVDPGGINEQFF.